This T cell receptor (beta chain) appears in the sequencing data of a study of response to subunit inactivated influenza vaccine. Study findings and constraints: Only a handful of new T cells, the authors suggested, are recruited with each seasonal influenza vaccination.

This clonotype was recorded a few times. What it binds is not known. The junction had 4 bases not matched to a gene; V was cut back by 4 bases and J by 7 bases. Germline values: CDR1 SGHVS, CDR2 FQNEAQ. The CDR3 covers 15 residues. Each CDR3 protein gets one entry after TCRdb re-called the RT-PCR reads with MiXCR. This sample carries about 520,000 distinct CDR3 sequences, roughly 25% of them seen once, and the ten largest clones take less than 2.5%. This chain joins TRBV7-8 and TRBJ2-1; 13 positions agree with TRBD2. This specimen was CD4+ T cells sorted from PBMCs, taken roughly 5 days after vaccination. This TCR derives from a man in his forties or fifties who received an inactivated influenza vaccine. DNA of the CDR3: TGTGCCAGCAGCTGGACTAGCGGGGGCTCGAATGAGCAGTTCTTC. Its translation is CASSWTSGGSNEQFF.